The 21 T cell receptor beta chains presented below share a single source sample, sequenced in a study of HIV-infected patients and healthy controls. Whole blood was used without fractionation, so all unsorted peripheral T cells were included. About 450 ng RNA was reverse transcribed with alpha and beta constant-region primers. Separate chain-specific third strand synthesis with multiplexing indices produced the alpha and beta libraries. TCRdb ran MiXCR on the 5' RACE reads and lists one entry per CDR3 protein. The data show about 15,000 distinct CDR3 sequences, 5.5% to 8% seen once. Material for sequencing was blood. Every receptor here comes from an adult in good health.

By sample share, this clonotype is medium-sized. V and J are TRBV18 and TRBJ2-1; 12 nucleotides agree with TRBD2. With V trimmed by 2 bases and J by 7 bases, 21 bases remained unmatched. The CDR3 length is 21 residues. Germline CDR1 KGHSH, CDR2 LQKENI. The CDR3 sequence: CASSPIWTSGTVIGKGNEQFF. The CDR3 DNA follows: TGTGCCAGCTCACCAATTTGGACTAGCGGGACCGTTATTGGTAAAGGGAATGAGCAGTTCTTC.

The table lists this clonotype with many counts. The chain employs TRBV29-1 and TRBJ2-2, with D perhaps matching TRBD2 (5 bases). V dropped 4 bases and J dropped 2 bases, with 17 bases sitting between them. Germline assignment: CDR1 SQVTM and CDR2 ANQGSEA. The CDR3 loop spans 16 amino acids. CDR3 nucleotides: TGCAGCGTTGGTCGGGCGGGCAGGCGAAACACCGGGGAGCTGTTTTTT. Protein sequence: CSVGRAGRRNTGELFF.

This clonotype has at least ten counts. Here the CDR3 DNA reads TGTGCCAGCAGCTCACCTTCAAAGTCTGGCCGCGAGCAGTACTTC. Amino acid sequence: CASSSPSKSGREQYF. The chain employs TRBV7-9 and TRBJ2-7; no definite D call. V was trimmed by 4 bases and J by 6 bases, leaving 19 bases between them. This CDR3 is built from 15 residues. Germline loops: CDR1 SEHNR, CDR2 FQNEAQ (reference sequence).

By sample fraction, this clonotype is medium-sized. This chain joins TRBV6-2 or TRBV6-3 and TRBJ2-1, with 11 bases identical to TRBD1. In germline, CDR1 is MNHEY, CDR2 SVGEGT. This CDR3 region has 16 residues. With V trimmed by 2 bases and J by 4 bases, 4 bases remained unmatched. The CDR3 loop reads CASSYTGTGGYNEQFF. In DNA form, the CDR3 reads TGTGCCAGCAGTTACACCGGGACAGGGGGGTACAATGAGCAGTTCTTC.

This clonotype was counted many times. CDR3 nucleotides: TGCAGCGGGGATATAGCGGGGGCCTGGAATGAGCAGTTCTTC. It encodes CSGDIAGAWNEQFF. The chain recombines TRBV29-1 with TRBJ2-1, with 9 bases fitting TRBD2. CDR1 and CDR2 from the germline V gene are SQVTM and ANQGSEA. The CDR3 runs 14 residues. J gave up 7 bases and V 7 bases, and 11 bases lay outside the gene matches.

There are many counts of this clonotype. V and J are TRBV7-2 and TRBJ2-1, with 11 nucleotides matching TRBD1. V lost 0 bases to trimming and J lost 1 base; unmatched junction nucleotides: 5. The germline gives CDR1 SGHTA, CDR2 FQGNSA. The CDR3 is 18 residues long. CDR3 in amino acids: CASSLATGTGGSYNEQFF. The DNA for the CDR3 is TGTGCCAGCAGCTTAGCGACCGGGACAGGGGGGTCCTACAATGAGCAGTTCTTC.

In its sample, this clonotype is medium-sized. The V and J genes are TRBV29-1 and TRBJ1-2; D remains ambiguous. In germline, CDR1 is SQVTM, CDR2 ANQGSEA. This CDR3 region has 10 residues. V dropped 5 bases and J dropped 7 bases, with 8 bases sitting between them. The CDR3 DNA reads TGCAGCGTTAAGGGCGGTGGCTACACCTTC. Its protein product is CSVKGGGYTF. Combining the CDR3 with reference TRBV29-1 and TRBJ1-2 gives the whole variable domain SAVISQKPSRDICQRGTSLTIQCQVDSQVTMMFWYRQQPGQSLTLIATANQGSEATYESGFVIDKFPISRPNLTFSTLTVSNMSPEDSSIYLCSVKGGGYTFGSGTRLTVV.

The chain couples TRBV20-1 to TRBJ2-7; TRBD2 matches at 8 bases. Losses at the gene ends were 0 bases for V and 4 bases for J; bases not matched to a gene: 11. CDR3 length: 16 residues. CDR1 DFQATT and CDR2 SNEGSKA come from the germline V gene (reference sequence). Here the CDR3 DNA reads TGCAGTGCTAGAGATTCGCGACCAGCGGGAGATTACGAGCAGTACTTC. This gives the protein CSARDSRPAGDYEQYF.

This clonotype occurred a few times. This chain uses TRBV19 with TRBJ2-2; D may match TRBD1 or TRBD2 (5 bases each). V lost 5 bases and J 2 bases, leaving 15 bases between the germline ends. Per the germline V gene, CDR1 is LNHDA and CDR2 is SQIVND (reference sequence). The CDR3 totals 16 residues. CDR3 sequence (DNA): TGTGCCAGTAGTGCCGAGGGGCGGCTTAACACCGGGGAGCTGTTTTTT. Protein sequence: CASSAEGRLNTGELFF.

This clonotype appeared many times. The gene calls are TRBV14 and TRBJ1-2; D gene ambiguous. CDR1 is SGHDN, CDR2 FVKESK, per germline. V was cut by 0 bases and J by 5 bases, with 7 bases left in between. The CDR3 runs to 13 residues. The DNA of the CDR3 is TGTGCCAGCAGCCAAGAGATCGGGTATGGCTACACCTTC. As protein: CASSQEIGYGYTF.

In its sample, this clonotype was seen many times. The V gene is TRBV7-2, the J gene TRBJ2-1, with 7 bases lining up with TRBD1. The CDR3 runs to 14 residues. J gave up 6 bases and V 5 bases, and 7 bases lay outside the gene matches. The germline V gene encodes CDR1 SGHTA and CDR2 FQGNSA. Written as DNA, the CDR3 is TGTGCCAGCAGCCTAGGTAACAGGGGCAATGAGCAGTTCTTC. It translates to CASSLGNRGNEQFF.

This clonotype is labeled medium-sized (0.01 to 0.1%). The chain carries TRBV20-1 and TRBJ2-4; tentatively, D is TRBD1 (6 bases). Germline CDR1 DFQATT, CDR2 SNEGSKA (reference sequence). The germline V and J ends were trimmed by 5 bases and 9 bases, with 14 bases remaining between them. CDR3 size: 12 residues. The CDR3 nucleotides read TGCAGTGCTCCCCAAACAGGGAGCATTCAGTACTTC. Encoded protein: CSAPQTGSIQYF.

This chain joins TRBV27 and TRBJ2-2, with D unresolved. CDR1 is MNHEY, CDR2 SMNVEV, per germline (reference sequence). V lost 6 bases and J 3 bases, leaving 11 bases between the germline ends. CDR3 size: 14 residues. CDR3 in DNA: TGTGCCAGCAGGAATCTACGGTACACCGGGGAGCTGTTTTTT. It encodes CASRNLRYTGELFF.

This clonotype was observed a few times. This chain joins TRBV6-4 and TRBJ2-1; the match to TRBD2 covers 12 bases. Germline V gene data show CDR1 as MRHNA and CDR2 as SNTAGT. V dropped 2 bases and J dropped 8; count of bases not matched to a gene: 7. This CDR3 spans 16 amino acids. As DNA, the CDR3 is TGTGCCAGCAGTGACACGGCTAGCGGGGGGGCGGATGAGCAGTTCTTC. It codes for CASSDTASGGADEQFF.

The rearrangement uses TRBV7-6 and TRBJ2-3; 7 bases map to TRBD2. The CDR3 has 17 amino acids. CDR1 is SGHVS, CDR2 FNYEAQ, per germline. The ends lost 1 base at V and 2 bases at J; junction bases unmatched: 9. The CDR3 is CASSLGVLAVATDTQYF. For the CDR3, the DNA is TGTGCCAGCAGCTTAGGGGTGCTAGCGGTAGCCACAGATACGCAGTATTTT.

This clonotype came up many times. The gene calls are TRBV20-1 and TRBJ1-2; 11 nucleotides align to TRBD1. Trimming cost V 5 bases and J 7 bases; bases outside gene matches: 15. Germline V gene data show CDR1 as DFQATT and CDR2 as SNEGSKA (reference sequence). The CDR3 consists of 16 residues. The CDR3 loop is CSAGGQGDYRGVGYTF. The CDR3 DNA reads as TGCAGTGCTGGGGGACAGGGGGATTATCGAGGCGTTGGCTACACCTTC.

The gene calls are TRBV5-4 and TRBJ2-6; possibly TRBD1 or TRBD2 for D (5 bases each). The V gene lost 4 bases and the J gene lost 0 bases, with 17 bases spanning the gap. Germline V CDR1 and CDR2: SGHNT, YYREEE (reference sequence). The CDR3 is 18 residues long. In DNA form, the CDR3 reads TGTGCCAGCAGCACACTTCTGGGGGTCTACTCTGGGGCCAACGTCCTGACTTTC. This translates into CASSTLLGVYSGANVLTF.

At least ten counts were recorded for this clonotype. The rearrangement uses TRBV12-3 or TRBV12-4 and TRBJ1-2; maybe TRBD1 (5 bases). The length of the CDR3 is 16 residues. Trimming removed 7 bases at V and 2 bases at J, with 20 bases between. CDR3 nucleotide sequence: TGTGCCAGCACCCTAAGCGGGGCGCGGAGGAACTATGGCTACACCTTC. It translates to CASTLSGARRNYGYTF.

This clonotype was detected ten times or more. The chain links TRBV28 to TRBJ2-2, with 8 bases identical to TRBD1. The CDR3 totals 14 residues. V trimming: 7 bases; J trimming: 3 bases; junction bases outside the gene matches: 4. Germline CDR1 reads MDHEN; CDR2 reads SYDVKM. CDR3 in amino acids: CASKSGGDTGELFF. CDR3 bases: TGTGCCAGCAAATCAGGGGGCGACACCGGGGAGCTGTTTTTT.

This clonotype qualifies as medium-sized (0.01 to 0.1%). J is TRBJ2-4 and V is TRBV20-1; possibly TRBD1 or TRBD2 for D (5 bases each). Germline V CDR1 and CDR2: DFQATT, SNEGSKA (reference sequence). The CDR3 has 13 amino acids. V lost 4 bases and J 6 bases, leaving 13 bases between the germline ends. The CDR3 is CSAIYQGANIQYF. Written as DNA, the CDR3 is TGCAGTGCTATTTATCAGGGAGCAAACATTCAGTACTTC.

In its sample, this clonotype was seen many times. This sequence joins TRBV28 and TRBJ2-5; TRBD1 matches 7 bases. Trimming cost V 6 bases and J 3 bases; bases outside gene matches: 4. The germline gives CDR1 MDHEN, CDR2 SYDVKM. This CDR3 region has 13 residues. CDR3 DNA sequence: TGTGCCAGCAGCCTTGACAGGGAAGAGACCCAGTACTTC. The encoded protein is CASSLDREETQYF. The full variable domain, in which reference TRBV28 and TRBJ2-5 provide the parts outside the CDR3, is DVKVTQSSRYLVKRTGEKVFLECVQDMDHENMFWYRQDPGLGLRLIYFSYDVKMKEKGDIPEGYSVSREKKERFSLILESASTNQTSMYLCASSLDREETQYFGPGTRLLVL.